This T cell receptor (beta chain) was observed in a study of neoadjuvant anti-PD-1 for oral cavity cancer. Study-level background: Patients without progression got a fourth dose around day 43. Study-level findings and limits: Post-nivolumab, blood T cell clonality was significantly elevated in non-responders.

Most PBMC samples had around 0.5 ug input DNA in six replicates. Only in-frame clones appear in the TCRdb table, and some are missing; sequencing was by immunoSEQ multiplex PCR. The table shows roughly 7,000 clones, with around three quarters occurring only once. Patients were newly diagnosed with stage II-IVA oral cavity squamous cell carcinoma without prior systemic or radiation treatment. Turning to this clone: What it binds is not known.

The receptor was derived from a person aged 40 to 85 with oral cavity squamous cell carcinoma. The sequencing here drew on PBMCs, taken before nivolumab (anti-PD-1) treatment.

The CDR3 nucleotides are TGTGCCAGCAGTTATGGGCAGGGGGACTACGAGCAGTACTTC. It yields the protein CASSYGQGDYEQYF. The V gene is TRBV6-6, the J gene TRBJ2-7; 7 positions match TRBD1. Per the germline V gene, CDR1 is MNHNY and CDR2 is SVGAGI (reference sequence). Losses at the gene ends were 3 bases for V and 3 bases for J; bases not matched to a gene: 5. This CDR3 has 14 amino acids.